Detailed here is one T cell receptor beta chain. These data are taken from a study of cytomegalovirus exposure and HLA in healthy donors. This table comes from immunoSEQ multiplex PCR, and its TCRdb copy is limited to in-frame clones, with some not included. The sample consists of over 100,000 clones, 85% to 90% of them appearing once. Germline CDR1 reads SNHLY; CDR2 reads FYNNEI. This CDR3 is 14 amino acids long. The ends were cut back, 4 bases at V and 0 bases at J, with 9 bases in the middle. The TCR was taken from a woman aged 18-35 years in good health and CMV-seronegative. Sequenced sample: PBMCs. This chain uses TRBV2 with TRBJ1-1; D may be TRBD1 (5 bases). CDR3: CASSVLTVNTEAFF. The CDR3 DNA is TGTGCCAGCAGTGTACTGACAGTGAACACTGAAGCTTTCTTT.